These T cell receptor beta chains were read from a single sample in a study of blood T cell repertoires in COVID-19. Here immunoSEQ multiplex PCR was the method, and the copy in TCRdb shows in-frame clones only, minus some. The sample consists of 75,000 to 95,000 clones, around 81% of them appearing once. Source material: peripheral blood. These receptors were obtained from a man between 50 and 59 years old with acute or convalescent COVID-19. Each CDR3 is given with its conserved first and last residue. D genes are given only for firm matches. The size field is filled for only some rows; it gives once, few, many or a size class.

J | V | D | size | CDR3 | DNA
TRBJ1-5 | TRBV5-7 | NA | NA | CASSLQLQGGQPQHF | TGTGCCAGCAGCCTTCAACTACAGGGAGGGCAGCCCCAGCATTTT
TRBJ1-3 | TRBV7-9 | NA | NA | CASSWGGSGNTIYF | TGTGCCAGCAGCTGGGGGGGCTCTGGAAACACCATATATTTT
TRBJ1-4 | TRBV5-4 | NA | once | CASSRTYGDEKLFF | TGTGCCAGCAGCCGGACGTACGGGGATGAAAAACTGTTTTTT
TRBJ2-3 | TRBV9 | TRBD2 | NA | CASSVEGLAATDTQYF | TGTGCCAGCAGCGTAGAGGGACTAGCGGCCACAGATACGCAGTATTTT
TRBJ1-3 | TRBV6-1 | NA | NA | CASSEAWRAVGNTIYF | TGTGCCAGCAGTGAAGCGTGGAGGGCTGTTGGAAACACCATATATTTT
TRBJ2-1 | TRBV19 | NA | NA | CASSIWQGGYNEQFF | TGTGCCAGTAGTATTTGGCAGGGAGGCTACAATGAGCAGTTCTTC
TRBJ1-5 | TRBV2 | TRBD1 | NA | CASSALDRGSQPQHF | TGTGCCAGCAGTGCCCTTGACAGGGGAAGTCAGCCCCAGCATTTT
TRBJ1-2 | TRBV10-3 | NA | NA | CAISDTHQAHYGYTF | TGTGCCATCAGTGATACACACCAGGCCCACTATGGCTACACCTTC
TRBJ2-6 | TRBV6-5 | TRBD1 | NA | CASSSTGGSGANVLTF | TGTGCCAGCAGTTCGACAGGGGGCAGTGGGGCCAACGTCCTGACTTTC
TRBJ1-4 | TRBV11-1 | NA | NA | CASSTQQGSNEKLFF | TGTGCCAGCAGCACTCAACAGGGATCTAATGAAAAACTGTTTTTT
TRBJ2-7 | TRBV6-5 | NA | NA | CASVNRGGEQYF | TGTGCCAGCGTAAACAGGGGAGGCGAGCAGTACTTC
TRBJ2-2 | TRBV6-5 | TRBD2 | NA | CASCKTSGSTGELFF | TGTGCCAGCTGCAAGACTAGCGGGTCGACCGGGGAGCTGTTTTTT
TRBJ1-5 | TRBV4-1 | TRBD1 | few | CASSQDGQGSQPQHF | TGCGCCAGCAGCCAAGATGGACAGGGGAGCCAGCCCCAGCATTTT
TRBJ1-2 | TRBV18 | NA | NA | CASSPETAPRSGYTF | TGTGCCAGCTCACCAGAGACAGCCCCAAGGAGCGGCTACACCTTC
TRBJ1-1 | TRBV18 | NA | NA | CASSPPGLSTEAFF | TGTGCCAGCTCACCGCCGGGATTGAGCACTGAAGCTTTCTTT
TRBJ2-3 | TRBV7-2 | TRBD2 | NA | CASSESGSLTDTQYF | TGTGCCAGCAGCGAAAGCGGGAGTCTGACAGATACGCAGTATTTT
TRBJ2-7 | TRBV14 | NA | NA | CASSPQGFSYEQYF | TGTGCCAGCAGCCCTCAGGGATTCTCCTACGAGCAGTACTTC
TRBJ2-3 | TRBV7-2 | TRBD1 | NA | CASSPRQGLTDTQYF | TGTGCCAGCAGCCCTCGACAGGGGCTTACAGATACGCAGTATTTT
TRBJ2-4 | TRBV6-4 | TRBD2 | NA | CASSEGPGGIQYF | TGTGCCAGCAGTGAGGGGCCGGGGGGCATTCAGTACTTC
TRBJ1-2 | TRBV30 | TRBD1 | NA | CAWSPTGGVGYTF | TGTGCCTGGAGCCCGACAGGGGGCGTTGGCTACACCTTC
TRBJ2-5 | TRBV20-1 | NA | NA | CSASSAEIRETQYF | TGCAGTGCTAGTTCGGCGGAGATTCGGGAGACCCAGTACTTC
TRBJ1-2 | TRBV7-2 | NA | few | CASSLRGNGYTF | TGTGCCAGCAGCTTACGGGGTAATGGCTACACCTTC
TRBJ2-7 | TRBV5-5 | NA | NA | CASSLDSSREQYF | TGTGCCAGCAGCTTGGACAGCTCTCGCGAGCAGTACTTC
TRBJ1-1 | TRBV6-2/TRBV6-3 | TRBD1 | NA | CASSSGQGAYTEAFF | TGTGCCAGCAGCTCGGGACAGGGGGCTTACACTGAAGCTTTCTTT
TRBJ2-5 | TRBV28 | NA | NA | CASRLLLGGDRETQYF | TGTGCCAGCAGGCTCCTCTTAGGGGGGGACAGGGAGACCCAGTACTTC
TRBJ2-1 | TRBV30 | TRBD2 | NA | CAWSGGTSGSSYNEQFF | TGTGCCTGGAGTGGGGGGACTAGCGGGAGCTCCTACAATGAGCAGTTCTTC
TRBJ2-7 | TRBV9 | TRBD1 | NA | CASSTSRDRTYEQYF | TGTGCCAGCAGCACATCCCGGGACAGGACCTACGAGCAGTACTTC